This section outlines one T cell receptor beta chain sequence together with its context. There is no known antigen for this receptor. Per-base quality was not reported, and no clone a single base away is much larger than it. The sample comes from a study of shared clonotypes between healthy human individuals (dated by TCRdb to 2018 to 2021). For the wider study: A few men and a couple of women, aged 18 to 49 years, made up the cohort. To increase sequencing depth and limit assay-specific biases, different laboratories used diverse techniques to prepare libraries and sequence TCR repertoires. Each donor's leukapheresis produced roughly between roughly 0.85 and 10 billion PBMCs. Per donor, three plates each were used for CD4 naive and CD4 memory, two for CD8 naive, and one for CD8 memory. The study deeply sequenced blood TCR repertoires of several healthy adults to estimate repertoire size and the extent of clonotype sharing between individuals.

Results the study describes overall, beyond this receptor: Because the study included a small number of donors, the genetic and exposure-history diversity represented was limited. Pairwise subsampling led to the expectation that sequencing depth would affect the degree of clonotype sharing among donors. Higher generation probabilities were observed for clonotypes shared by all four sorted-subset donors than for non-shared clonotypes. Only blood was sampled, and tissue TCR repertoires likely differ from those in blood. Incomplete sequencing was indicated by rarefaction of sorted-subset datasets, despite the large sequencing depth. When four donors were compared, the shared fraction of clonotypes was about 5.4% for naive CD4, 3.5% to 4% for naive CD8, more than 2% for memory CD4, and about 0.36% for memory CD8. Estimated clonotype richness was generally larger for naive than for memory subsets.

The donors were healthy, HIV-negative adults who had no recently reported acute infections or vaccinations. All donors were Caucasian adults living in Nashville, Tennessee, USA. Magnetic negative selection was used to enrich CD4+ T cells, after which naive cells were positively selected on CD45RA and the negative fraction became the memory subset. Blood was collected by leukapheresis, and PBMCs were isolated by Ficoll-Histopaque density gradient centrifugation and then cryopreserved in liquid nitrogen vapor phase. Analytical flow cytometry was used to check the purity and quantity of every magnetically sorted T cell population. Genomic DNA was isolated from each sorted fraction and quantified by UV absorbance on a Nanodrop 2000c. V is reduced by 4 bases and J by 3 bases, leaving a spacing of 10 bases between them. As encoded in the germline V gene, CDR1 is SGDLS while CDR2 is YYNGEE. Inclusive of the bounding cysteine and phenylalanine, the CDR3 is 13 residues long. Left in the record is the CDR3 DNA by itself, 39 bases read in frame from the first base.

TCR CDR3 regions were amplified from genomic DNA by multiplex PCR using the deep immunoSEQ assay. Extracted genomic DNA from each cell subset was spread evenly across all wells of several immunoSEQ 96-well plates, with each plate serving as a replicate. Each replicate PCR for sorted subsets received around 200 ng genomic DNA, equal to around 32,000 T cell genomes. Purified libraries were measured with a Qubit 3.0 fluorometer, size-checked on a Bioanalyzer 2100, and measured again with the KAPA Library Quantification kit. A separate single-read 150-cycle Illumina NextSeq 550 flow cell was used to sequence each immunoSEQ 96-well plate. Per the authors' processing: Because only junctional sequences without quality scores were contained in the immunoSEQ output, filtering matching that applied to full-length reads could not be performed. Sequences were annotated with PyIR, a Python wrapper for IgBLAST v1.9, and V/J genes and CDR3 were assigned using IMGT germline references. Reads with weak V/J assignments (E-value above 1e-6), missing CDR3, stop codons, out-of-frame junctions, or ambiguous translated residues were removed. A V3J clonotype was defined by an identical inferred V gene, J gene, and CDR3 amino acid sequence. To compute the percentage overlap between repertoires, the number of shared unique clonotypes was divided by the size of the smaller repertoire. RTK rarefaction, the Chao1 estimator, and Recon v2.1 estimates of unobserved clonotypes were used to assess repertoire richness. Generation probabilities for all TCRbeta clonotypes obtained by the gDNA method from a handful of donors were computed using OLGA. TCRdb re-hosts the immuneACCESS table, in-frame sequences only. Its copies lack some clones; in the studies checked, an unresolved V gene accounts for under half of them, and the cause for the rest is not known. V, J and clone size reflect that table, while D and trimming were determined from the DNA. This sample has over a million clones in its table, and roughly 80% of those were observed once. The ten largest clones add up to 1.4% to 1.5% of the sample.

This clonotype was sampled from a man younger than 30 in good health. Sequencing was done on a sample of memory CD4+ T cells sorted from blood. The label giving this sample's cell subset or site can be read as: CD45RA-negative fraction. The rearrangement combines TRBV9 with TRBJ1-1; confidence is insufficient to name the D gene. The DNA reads TGTGCCAGCAGCCCCTCCGATTACACTGAAGCTTTCTTT. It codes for CASSPSDYTEAFF. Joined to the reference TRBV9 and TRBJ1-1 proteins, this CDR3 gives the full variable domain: DSGVTQTPKHLITATGQRVTLRCSPRSGDLSVYWYQQSLDQGLQFLIQYYNGEERAKGNILERFSAQQFPDLHSELNLSSLELGDSALYFCASSPSDYTEAFFGQGTRLTVV.